These 15 T cell receptor beta chains share one sample of origin, sequenced in a study of blood T cell repertoires in COVID-19. Sequencing was performed with immunoSEQ multiplex PCR; in TCRdb, only in-frame clones are kept and a portion is missing. The data contain just under 150,000 clones, 84% of them seen just once; the ten biggest clones take up under 5.5%. Sequencing used peripheral blood. These receptors originate from a human donor in a cohort sampled during active COVID-19.

The CDR3 spells CSVRVSSTDTQYF. CDR3 DNA: TGCAGCGTACGGGTCTCTAGCACAGATACGCAGTATTTT. The chain couples TRBV29-1 to TRBJ2-3, with D unresolved. The CDR3 loop spans 13 amino acids. Trimming removed 6 bases at V and 0 bases at J, with 10 bases between. Germline V CDR1 and CDR2: SQVTM, ANQGSEA.

The rearrangement uses TRBV6-5 and TRBJ2-7; weak D call: TRBD2 (5 bases). Germline CDR1 reads MNHEY; CDR2 reads SVGAGI. The CDR3 sequence is 13 residues long. V lost 5 bases and J 9 bases, leaving 17 bases between the germline ends. DNA of the CDR3: TGTGCCAGCAGTACCCCGGGGAGTCCCGGGCAGTACTTC. Residues: CASSTPGSPGQYF.

The genes are TRBV15 and TRBJ2-5; no definite D call. Germline V lookup: CDR1 LNHNV, CDR2 YYDKDF (reference sequence). There are 13 residues in the CDR3. V lost 0 bases to trimming and J lost 3 bases, with 5 bases between them. The CDR3 DNA is TGTGCCACCAGCAGAGAGAGGAAAGAGACCCAGTACTTC. Encoded protein: CATSRERKETQYF.

The chain employs TRBV5-6 and TRBJ2-1; D unresolved. With 1 base removed from V and 2 bases from J, the gap between germline ends came to 10 bases. The CDR3 is made up of 15 amino acids. Germline V gene data show CDR1 as SGHDT and CDR2 as YYEEEE. This CDR3 is CASSLNSRAYNEQFF. The CDR3 DNA is TGTGCCAGCAGCTTGAATAGCCGCGCCTACAATGAGCAGTTCTTC.

The rearrangement links TRBV12-3 or TRBV12-4 to TRBJ2-7; D not certain. V was clipped by 3 bases and J by 3 bases, with 3 bases between them. The CDR3 covers 11 residues. The DNA of the CDR3 is TGTGCCAGCAGTTTCAGCTACGAGCAGTACTTC. It codes for CASSFSYEQYF.

V usage is TRBV5-5 and J usage is TRBJ2-5; the D is unclear. Germline-derived CDR1 and CDR2 are SGHKS and YYEKEE (reference sequence). The CDR3 extends over 15 amino acids. V shed 6 bases and J shed 2 bases, with 17 bases lying between them. The CDR3 region has the DNA TGTGCCAGCACCCCCTCCCTTACTTTACAAGAGACCCAGTACTTC. This translates into CASTPSLTLQETQYF.

This sequence joins TRBV27 and TRBJ2-7; perhaps TRBD1 as D (5 bases). V shed 3 bases and J shed 5 bases, with 14 bases lying between them. The CDR3 length is 14 residues. In germline, CDR1 is MNHEY, CDR2 SMNVEV (reference sequence). The CDR3 region is CASSFTSDSHEQYF. For the CDR3, the DNA is TGTGCCAGCAGTTTCACTTCTGACAGCCACGAGCAGTACTTC.

This chain links TRBV30 with TRBJ1-4; TRBD1 aligns across 7 bases. With V trimmed by 2 bases and J by 5 bases, 5 bases remained unmatched. The CDR3 is 14 residues long. Looked up from germline, CDR1 is GTSNPN and CDR2 is SVGIG (reference sequence). CDR3 coding DNA: TGTGCCTGGAGTTGGGACAGTTTGAATGAAAAACTGTTTTTT. It yields the protein CAWSWDSLNEKLFF.

The table lists this clone with a few counts. The chain combines TRBV2 with TRBJ1-3; D uncertain. Trimming removed 1 base from V and 7 bases from J, with 11 bases in between. Germline V gene sequence: CDR1 SNHLY, CDR2 FYNNEI. The CDR3 contains 14 residues. Written as DNA, the CDR3 is TGTGCCAGCAGTGAAGGACTAAGAGGGAACACCATATATTTT. The encoded protein is CASSEGLRGNTIYF.

This chain uses TRBV28 with TRBJ1-1; 7 bases map to TRBD1. Germline CDR1 MDHEN, CDR2 SYDVKM. This CDR3 is 16 amino acids long. V lost 3 bases to trimming and J lost 0 bases; unmatched junction nucleotides: 7. CDR3 protein: CASSLYYDRVNTEAFF. The CDR3 nucleotides are TGTGCCAGCAGTTTGTACTACGACAGGGTGAACACTGAAGCTTTCTTT.

V usage is TRBV27 and J usage is TRBJ2-7; no clear D gene. Germline V gene sequence: CDR1 MNHEY, CDR2 SMNVEV (reference sequence). The V and J ends lost 8 bases and 9 bases respectively, with 14 bases between them. This CDR3 spans 11 amino acids. The CDR3 loop is CASRSFGRQYF. CDR3 nucleotide sequence: TGTGCCAGCCGTTCCTTTGGGCGGCAGTACTTC.

In its sample, this clone was seen once. The rearrangement links TRBV7-9 to TRBJ2-7, with 9 bases identical to TRBD1. The CDR3 is 13 residues long. Germline CDR1 is SEHNR and CDR2 is FQNEAQ (reference sequence). Unmatched junction bases numbered 6, after V lost 5 bases and J lost 7 bases. For the CDR3, the DNA is TGTGCCAGCAGCCTCCTAGACAGGGGGGAGCAGTACTTC. As protein: CASSLLDRGEQYF. The variable domain in full, completed from reference TRBV7-9 and TRBJ2-7, reads DTGVSQNPRHKITKRGQNVTFRCDPISEHNRLYWYRQTLGQGPEFLTYFQNEAQLEKSRLLSDRFSAERPKGSFSTLEIQRTEQGDSAMYLCASSLLDRGEQYFGPGTRLTVT.

This rearrangement joins TRBV6-5 to TRBJ2-1, with D tentatively TRBD1 (5 bases). Deletions cut 6 bases from V and 7 bases from J, with 10 bases between. The germline gives CDR1 MNHEY, CDR2 SVGAGI. This CDR3 region has 12 residues. The chain's CDR3 is CASRRQINEQFF. Written as DNA, the CDR3 is TGTGCCAGCAGAAGACAGATTAATGAGCAGTTCTTC.

The chain uses TRBV18 and TRBJ1-4; TRBD1 agrees at 7 bases. This CDR3 has 15 amino acids. Germline lookup yields CDR1 KGHSH and CDR2 LQKENI. V was pared by 1 base and J by 6 bases, with 5 bases of the junction left unmatched. As DNA, the CDR3 is TGTGCCAGCTCACCACAGGGACAGCACTATGAAAAACTGTTTTTT. The encoded protein is CASSPQGQHYEKLFF.

The genes are TRBV6-2 or TRBV6-3 and TRBJ2-1, with 10 positions matching TRBD2. V trimming: 6 bases; J trimming: 9 bases; junction bases outside the gene matches: 11. Germline assignment: CDR1 MNHEY and CDR2 SVGEGT. The CDR3 has 15 residues. CDR3 residues: CASSPVASGSSEQFF. As DNA, the CDR3 is TGTGCCAGCAGCCCGGTAGCTAGCGGGAGCAGTGAGCAGTTCTTC.